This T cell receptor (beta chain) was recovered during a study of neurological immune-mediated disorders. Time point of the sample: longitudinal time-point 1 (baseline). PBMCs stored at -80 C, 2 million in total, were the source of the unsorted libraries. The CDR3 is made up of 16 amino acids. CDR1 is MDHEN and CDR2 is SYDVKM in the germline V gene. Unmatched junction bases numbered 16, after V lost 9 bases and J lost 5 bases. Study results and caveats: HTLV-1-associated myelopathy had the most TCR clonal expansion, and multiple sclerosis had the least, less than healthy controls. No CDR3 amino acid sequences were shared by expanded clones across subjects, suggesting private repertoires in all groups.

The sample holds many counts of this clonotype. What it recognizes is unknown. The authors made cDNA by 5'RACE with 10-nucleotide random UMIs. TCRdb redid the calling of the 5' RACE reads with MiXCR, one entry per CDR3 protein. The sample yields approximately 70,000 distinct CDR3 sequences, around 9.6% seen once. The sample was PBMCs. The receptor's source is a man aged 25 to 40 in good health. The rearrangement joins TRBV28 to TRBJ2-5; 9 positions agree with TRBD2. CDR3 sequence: CASPPSTGTSRETQYF. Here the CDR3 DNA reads TGTGCCAGTCCTCCATCGACCGGGACTAGCCGCGAGACCCAGTACTTC.